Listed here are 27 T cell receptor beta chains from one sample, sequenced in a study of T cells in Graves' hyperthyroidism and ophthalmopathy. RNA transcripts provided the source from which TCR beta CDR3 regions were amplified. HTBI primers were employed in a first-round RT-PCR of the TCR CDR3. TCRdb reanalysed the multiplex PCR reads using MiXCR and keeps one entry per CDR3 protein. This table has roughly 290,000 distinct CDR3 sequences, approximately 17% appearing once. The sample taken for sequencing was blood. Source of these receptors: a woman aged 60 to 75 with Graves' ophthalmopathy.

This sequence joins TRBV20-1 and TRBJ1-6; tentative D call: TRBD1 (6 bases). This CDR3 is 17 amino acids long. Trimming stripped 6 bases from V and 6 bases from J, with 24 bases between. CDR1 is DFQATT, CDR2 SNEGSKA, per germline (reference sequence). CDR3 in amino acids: CSASGGGGQGSNSPLHF. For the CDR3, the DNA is TGCAGTGCCAGTGGGGGCGGGGGGCAGGGTAGTAATTCACCCCTCCACTTT.

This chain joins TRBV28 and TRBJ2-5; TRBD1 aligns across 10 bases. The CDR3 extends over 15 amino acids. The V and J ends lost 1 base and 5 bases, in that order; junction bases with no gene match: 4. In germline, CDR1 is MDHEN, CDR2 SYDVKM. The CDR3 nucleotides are TGTGCCAGCAGTTTATTTGGGACAGGGGAGGAGACCCAGTACTTC. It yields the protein CASSLFGTGEETQYF.

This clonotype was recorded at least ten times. Here the CDR3 reads CASSSPTDYNEQFF. The CDR3 DNA follows: TGTGCCAGCAGTTCACCAACCGACTACAATGAGCAGTTCTTC. The chain carries TRBV27 and TRBJ2-1; D is uncertain. Per the germline V gene, CDR1 is MNHEY and CDR2 is SMNVEV (reference sequence). V lost 4 bases and J lost 3, with 10 bases in between. The CDR3 sequence is 14 residues long.

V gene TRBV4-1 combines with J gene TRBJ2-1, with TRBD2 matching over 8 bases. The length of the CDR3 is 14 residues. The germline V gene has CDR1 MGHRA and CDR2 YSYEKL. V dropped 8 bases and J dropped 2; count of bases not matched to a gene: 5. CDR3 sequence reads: CASGNGGAYNEQFF. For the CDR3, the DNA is TGCGCCAGCGGGAACGGGGGGGCCTACAATGAGCAGTTCTTC.

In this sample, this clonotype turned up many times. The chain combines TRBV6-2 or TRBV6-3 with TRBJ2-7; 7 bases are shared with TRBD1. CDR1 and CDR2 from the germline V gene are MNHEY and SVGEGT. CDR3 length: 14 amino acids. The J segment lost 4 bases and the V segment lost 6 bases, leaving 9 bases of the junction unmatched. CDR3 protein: CASRTAGGRYEQYF. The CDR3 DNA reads TGTGCCAGCAGAACTGCAGGGGGAAGGTACGAGCAGTACTTC.

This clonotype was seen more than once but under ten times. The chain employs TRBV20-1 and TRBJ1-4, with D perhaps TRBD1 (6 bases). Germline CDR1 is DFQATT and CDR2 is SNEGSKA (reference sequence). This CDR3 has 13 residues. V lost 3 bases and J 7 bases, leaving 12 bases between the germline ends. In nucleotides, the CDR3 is TGCAGTGCTAGCCTTGGAGGGGGTGAAAAACTGTTTTTT. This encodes CSASLGGGEKLFF.

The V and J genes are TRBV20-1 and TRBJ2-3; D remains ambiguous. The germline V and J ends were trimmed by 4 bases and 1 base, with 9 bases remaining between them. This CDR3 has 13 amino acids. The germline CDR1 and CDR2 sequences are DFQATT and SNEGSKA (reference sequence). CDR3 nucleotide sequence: TGCAGTGCTAAAGATTTAGGCACAGATACGCAGTATTTT. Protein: CSAKDLGTDTQYF.

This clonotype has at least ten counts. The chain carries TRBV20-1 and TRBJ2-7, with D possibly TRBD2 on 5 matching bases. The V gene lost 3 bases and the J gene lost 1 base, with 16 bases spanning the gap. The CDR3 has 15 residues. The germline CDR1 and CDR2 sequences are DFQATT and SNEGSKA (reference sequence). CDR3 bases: TGCAGTGCTAGGTTTTCCAGCGGAGCATCCTACGAGCAGTACTTC. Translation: CSARFSSGASYEQYF.

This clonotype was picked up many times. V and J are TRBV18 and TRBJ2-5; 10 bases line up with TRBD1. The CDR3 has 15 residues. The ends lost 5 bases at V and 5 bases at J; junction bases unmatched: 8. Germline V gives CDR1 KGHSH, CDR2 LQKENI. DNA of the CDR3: TGTGCCAGCTCATCGGACAGGGGGTTCGGGGAGACCCAGTACTTC. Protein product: CASSSDRGFGETQYF.

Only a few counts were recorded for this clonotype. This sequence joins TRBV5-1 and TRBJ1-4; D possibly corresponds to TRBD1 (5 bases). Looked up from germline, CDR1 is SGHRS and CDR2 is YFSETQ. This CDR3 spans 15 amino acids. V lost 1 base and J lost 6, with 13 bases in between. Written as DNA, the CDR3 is TGCGCCAGCAGCTTGCAGGGAAATCGTTATGAAAAACTGTTTTTT. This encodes CASSLQGNRYEKLFF. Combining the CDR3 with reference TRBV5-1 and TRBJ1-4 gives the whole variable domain KAGVTQTPRYLIKTRGQQVTLSCSPISGHRSVSWYQQTPGQGLQFLFEYFSETQRNKGNFPGRFSGRQFSNSRSEMNVSTLELGDSALYLCASSLQGNRYEKLFFGSGTQLSVL.

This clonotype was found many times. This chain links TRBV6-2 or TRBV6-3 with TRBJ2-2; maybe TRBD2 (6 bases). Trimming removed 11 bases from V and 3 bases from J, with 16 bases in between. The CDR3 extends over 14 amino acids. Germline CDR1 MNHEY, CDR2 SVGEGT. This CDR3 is CAGGRGTDTGELFF. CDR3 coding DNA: TGTGCCGGGGGACGGGGGACGGACACCGGGGAGCTGTTTTTT.

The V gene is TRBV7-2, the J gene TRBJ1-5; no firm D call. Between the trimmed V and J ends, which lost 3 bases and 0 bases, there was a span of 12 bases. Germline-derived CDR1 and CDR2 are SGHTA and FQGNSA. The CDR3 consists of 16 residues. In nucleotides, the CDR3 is TGTGCCAGCAGCTTGAACGGAGGTTATAGCAATCAGCCCCAGCATTTT. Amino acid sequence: CASSLNGGYSNQPQHF.

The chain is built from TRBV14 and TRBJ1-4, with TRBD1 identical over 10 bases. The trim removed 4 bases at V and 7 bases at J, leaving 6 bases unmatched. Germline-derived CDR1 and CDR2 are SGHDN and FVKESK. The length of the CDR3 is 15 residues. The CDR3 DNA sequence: TGTGCCAGCAGCCGAATGGGACAGGGGAGTGAAAAACTGTTTTTT. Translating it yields CASSRMGQGSEKLFF. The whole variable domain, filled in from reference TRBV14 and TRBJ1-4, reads EAGVTQFPSHSVIEKGQTVTLRCDPISGHDNLYWYRRVMGKEIKFLLHFVKESKQDESGMPNNRFLAERTGGTYSTLKVQPAELEDSGVYFCASSRMGQGSEKLFFGSGTQLSVL.

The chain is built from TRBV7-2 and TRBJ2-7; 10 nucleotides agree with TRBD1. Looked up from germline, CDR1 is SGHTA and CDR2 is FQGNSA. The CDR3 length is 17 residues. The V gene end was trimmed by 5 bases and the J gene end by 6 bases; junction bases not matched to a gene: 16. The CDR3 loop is CASSQDLPGTGEAEQYF. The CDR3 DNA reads TGTGCCAGCAGCCAAGACTTGCCCGGGACAGGGGAGGCCGAGCAGTACTTC.

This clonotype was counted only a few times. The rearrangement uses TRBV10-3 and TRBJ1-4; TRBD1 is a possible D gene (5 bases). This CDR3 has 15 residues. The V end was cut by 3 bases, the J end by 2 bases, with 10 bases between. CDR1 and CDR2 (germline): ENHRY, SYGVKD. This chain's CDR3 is CAISEEGRTNEKLFF. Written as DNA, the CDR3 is TGTGCCATCAGTGAAGAGGGACGGACTAATGAAAAACTGTTTTTT.

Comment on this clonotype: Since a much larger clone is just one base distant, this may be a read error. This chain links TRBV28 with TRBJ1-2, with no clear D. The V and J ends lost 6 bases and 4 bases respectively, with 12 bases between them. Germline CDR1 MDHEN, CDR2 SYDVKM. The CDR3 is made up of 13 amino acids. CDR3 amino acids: CASSDLDLYGYTF. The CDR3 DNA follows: TGTGCCAGCAGCGACCTTGACCTCTATGGCTACACCTTC.

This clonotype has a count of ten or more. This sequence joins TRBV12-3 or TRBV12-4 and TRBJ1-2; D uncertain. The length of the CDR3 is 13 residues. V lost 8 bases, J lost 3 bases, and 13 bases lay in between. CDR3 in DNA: TGTGCCAGCGCCTCTGCACCGTACTATGGCTACACCTTC. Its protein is CASASAPYYGYTF.

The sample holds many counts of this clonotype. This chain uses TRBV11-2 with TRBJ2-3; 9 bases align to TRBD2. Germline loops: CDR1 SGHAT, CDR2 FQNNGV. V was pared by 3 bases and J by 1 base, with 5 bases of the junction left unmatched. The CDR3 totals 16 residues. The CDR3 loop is CASSFSGRGGTDTQYF. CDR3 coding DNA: TGTGCCAGCAGCTTTAGCGGGAGAGGGGGCACAGATACGCAGTATTTT.

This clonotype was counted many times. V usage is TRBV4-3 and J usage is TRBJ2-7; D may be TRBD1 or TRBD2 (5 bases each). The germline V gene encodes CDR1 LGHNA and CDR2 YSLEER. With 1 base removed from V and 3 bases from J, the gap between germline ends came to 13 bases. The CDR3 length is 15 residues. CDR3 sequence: CASSQGLRDGYEQYF. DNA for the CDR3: TGCGCCAGCAGCCAAGGTCTCAGGGACGGCTACGAGCAGTACTTC.

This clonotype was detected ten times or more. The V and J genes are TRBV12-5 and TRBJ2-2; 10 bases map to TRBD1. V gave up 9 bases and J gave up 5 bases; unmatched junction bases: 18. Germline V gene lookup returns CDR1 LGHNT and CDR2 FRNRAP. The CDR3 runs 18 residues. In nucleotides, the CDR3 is TGTGCTAGCTCGGAAGGGACAGGGGCCTTCGTGGGGACCGGGGAGCTGTTTTTT. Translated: CASSEGTGAFVGTGELFF.

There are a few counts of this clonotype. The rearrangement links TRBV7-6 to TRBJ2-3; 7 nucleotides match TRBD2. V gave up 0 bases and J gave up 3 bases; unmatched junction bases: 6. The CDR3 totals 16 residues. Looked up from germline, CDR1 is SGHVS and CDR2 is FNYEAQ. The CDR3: CASSLAGREITDTQYF. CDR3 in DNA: TGTGCCAGCAGCTTAGCTGGGCGGGAGATTACAGATACGCAGTATTTT.

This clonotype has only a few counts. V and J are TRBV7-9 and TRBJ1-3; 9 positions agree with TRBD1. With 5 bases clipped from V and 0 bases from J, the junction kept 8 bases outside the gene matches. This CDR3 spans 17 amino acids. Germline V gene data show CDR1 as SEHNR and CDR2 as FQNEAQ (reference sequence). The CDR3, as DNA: TGTGCCAGCAGCCCCGGGACAGGGCTCCTCTCTGGAAACACCATATATTTT. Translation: CASSPGTGLLSGNTIYF. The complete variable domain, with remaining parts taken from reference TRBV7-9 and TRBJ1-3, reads DTGVSQNPRHKITKRGQNVTFRCDPISEHNRLYWYRQTLGQGPEFLTYFQNEAQLEKSRLLSDRFSAERPKGSFSTLEIQRTEQGDSAMYLCASSPGTGLLSGNTIYFGEGSWLTVV.

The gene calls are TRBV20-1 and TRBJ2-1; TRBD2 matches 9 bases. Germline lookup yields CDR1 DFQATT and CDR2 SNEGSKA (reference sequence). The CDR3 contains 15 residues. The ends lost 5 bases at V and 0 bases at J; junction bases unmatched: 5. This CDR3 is CSAPNSGSSYNEQFF. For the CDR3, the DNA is TGCAGTGCTCCTAATAGCGGGAGCTCCTACAATGAGCAGTTCTTC.

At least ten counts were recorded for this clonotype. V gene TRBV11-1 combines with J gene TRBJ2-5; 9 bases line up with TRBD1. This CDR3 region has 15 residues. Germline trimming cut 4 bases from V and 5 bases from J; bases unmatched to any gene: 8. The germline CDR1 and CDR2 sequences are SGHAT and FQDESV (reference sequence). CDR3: CASSYGTGGWETQYF. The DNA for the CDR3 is TGTGCCAGCAGCTACGGAACAGGGGGCTGGGAGACCCAGTACTTC.

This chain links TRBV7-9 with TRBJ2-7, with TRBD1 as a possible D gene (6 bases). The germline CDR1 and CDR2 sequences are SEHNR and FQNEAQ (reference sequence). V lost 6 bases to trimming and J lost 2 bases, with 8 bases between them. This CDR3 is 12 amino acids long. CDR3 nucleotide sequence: TGTGCCAGCAGACAGGGTCCCTACGAGCAGTACTTC. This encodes CASRQGPYEQYF.

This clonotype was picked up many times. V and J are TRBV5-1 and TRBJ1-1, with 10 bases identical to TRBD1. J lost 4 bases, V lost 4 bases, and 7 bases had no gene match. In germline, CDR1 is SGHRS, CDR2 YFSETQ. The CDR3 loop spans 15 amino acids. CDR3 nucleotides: TGCGCCAGCAGCGATATACGGACAGGGGGCACTGAAGCTTTCTTT. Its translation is CASSDIRTGGTEAFF.

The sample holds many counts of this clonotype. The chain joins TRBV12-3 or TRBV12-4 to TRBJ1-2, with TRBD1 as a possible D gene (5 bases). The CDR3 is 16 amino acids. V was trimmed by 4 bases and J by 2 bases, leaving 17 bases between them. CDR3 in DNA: TGTGCCAGCAGTTCGGCCATGGGGGGTCTGAACTATGGCTACACCTTC. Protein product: CASSSAMGGLNYGYTF.